This TCR beta chain derives from a study of cytomegalovirus exposure and HLA in healthy donors. In the study overall: A prior study identified 117 million unique TCR beta sequences from about 180 million T cells.

A word on this clone: Its antigen remains unidentified.

The germline gives CDR1 SGDLS, CDR2 YYNGEE. The trim removed 0 bases at V and 6 bases at J, leaving 2 bases unmatched. This CDR3 contains 15 residues. The PCR contained 60 Vbeta and 13 Jbeta primers. Profiling relied on immunoSEQ multiplex PCR, and the TCRdb table lists in-frame clones only, not all of them. This repertoire shows roughly 130,000 clones, 80% to 90% found once; its top ten account for 5.5% to 7.5%. Study observations and caveats: Listed as cytomegalovirus-associated were around 160 TCR beta chains. Common viral pathogens seemed to be connected with several of the most significant clusters, according to a later analysis. Donors belonging to an Asian-associated ancestry cluster reportedly showed fewer N-insertions in productive TCRs than the roughly 670-donor mean, according to what a later analysis found.

This TCR was sampled from a woman in her thirties or forties in good health and CMV-seropositive. The genes are TRBV9 and TRBJ1-6, with 8 nucleotides matching TRBD1. The specimen sequenced was PBMCs. CDR3 sequence reads: CASSVAQGGNSPLHF. The CDR3 region has the DNA TGTGCCAGCAGCGTAGCACAGGGGGGTAATTCACCCCTCCACTTT.